Below are 5 T cell receptor beta chains sequenced from a single sample in a study of T cell changes during pregnancy in multiple sclerosis. Assay used: immunoSEQ multiplex PCR; TCRdb lists only in-frame clones, some missing. The sample holds about 73,000 clones; roughly nine tenths are singletons and the top ten take 9% to 9.5%. Source: peripheral blood, taken after pregnancy. The receptors were gathered from a female donor in good health, enrolled as a control in a pregnancy study.

The chain has TRBV7-6 and TRBJ2-5; 8 nucleotides align to TRBD1. This CDR3 contains 16 residues. Germline V gene lookup returns CDR1 SGHVS and CDR2 FNYEAQ. The V gene end was trimmed by 5 bases and the J gene end by 5 bases; junction bases not matched to a gene: 13. The CDR3 protein is CASSQTGQGAWETQYF. CDR3 nucleotides: TGTGCCAGCAGCCAGACGGGCCAGGGGGCTTGGGAGACCCAGTACTTC.

The chain employs TRBV6-5 and TRBJ1-6, with D perhaps matching TRBD1 (5 bases). V was cut by 7 bases and J by 6 bases, with 16 bases left in between. This CDR3 has 15 amino acids. CDR1 is MNHEY, CDR2 SVGAGI, per germline. The CDR3 coding sequence is TGTGCCAGCACCGACGTAGGGGCAGCTAATTCACCCCTCCACTTT. Translation: CASTDVGAANSPLHF.

The V gene is TRBV6-6, the J gene TRBJ2-5, with a possible D match to TRBD2 (7 bases). Germline lookup yields CDR1 MNHNY and CDR2 SVGAGI (reference sequence). The CDR3 has 13 amino acids. Trimming stripped 11 bases from V and 2 bases from J, with 15 bases between. The CDR3 coding sequence is TGTGCCTCGGGGAGGGGGTATCAAGAGACCCAGTACTTC. It is translated as CASGRGYQETQYF.

The J gene is TRBJ2-5, the V gene TRBV13; 12 bases align to TRBD2. Losses at the gene ends were 6 bases for V and 3 bases for J; bases not matched to a gene: 5. Germline-derived CDR1 and CDR2 are PRHDT and FYEKMQ (reference sequence). The CDR3 spans 15 residues. The DNA for the CDR3 is TGTGCCAGCAGACCTAGACTAGCGGGGGAAGAGACCCAGTACTTC. It yields the protein CASRPRLAGEETQYF. The full variable domain, in which reference TRBV13 and TRBJ2-5 provide the parts outside the CDR3, is AAGVIQSPRHLIKEKRETATLKCYPIPRHDTVYWYQQGPGQDPQFLISFYEKMQSDKGSIPDRFSAQQFSDYHSELNMSSLELGDSALYFCASRPRLAGEETQYFGPGTRLLVL.

This rearrangement joins TRBV19 to TRBJ1-2, with 10 bases fitting TRBD1. With 5 bases clipped from V and 4 bases from J, the junction kept 4 bases outside the gene matches. CDR1 and CDR2 from the germline V gene are LNHDA and SQIVND (reference sequence). This CDR3 comprises 14 residues. CDR3 amino acids: CASSSGDRGYGYTF. For the CDR3, the DNA is TGTGCCAGTAGTTCGGGGGACAGGGGCTATGGCTACACCTTC.